This T cell receptor beta chain was obtained from a study of shared clonotypes between healthy human individuals. This CDR3 region has 13 residues. The germline V gene has CDR1 MGHDK and CDR2 SYGVNS. V was shortened by 4 bases and J by 2 bases, with 8 bases between the two germline ends. The assay was immunoSEQ multiplex PCR, and TCRdb's table has in-frame clones only and misses some. This sample has 2.5 million or so clones, with about 92% found just once. Notes on the study in general: Though the depth was large, rarefaction showed that sorted-subset sequencing was incomplete.

A remark on this clone: The antigen remains undetermined. This specimen includes other DNA sequences encoding the same CDR3.

The receptor was derived from a man aged 18 to 29 in good health. The rearrangement joins TRBV25-1 to TRBJ1-1; D is possibly TRBD1 (5 bases). The sample taken for sequencing was naive CD4+ T cells sorted from blood. Subset given: CD45RA+ positively selected. Here the CDR3 DNA reads TGTGCCAGCAGTGGAGGGGCCAACACTGAAGCTTTCTTT. Translating it yields CASSGGANTEAFF.